The entry that follows covers one T cell receptor (beta chain) sequence. Its cognate antigen has yet to be identified. No base-level quality is on record; no much larger clone is a single base apart. V and J are trimmed by 4 bases and 12 bases, and the gene matches miss 9 bases of the junction. The CDR3 starts with the cysteine, ends with the phenylalanine, and has 12 residues. Just the 36-base CDR3 DNA is kept, in frame starting at base 1. The germline V gene yields SGHDT for CDR1 and YYEEEE for CDR2. This sample was taken from a study of blood T cell repertoires in COVID-19 (dated by TCRdb to 2020 to 2021). Regarding the study in general: Collaborator samples came from the United States, Italy and Spain and covered acute and convalescent phases of COVID-19. Samples were obtained from the ongoing ImmuneRACE study (first 160 participants) and from about 1,300 subjects provided by 6 global collaborators. The dataset comprised deeply sampled blood TCRbeta repertoires from subjects exposed to, actively infected with, or recovered from COVID-19. Nearly every sample came with metadata listing a de-identified subject ID, COVID-19 status, age in years and sex. The prospective study material was composed of cDNA or gDNA derived from T cells, B-cell-depleted T cells, or PBMCs. The repertoires were released in a freely available public database intended as a resource for research on the immune response to SARS-CoV-2. Where available, HLA class I and class II types were obtained from metadata supplied by the sample provider rather than from assay-based typing. General study outcomes and caveats: How much clinical and demographic metadata was included differed by source and by participant, and the metadata was provided uncurated.

The immunoSEQ Assay, a bias-controlled multiplex PCR, was used to amplify TCRbeta CDR3 regions from genomic DNA. The paper's processing steps were these. Within the assay, amplification of reference gene primers was used to estimate how many nucleated cells each sample contained. Sequence reads were collapsed and filtered to measure the absolute abundance of every unique TCRbeta CDR3 rearrangement. For each sample, productive Simpson clonality was calculated by taking the square root of Simpson's diversity index across productive rearrangements. This immuneACCESS table, as held by TCRdb, lists in-frame sequences with V and J called but not all clones. Of the missing ones, under half trace to an unresolved V gene in checked studies; the others have no known cause. D and trimming come from the DNA, and the V and J calls and clone size come from that table. Counted in this sample were 200,000 to 250,000 clones; 70% to 90% of them appeared once. The ten top clones hold 4% to 4.5% of the sample.

The collaborating institutions used their own protocols to collect whole blood in K2EDTA tubes. Collaborator samples were shipped for TCRbeta analysis as frozen whole blood, isolated PBMCs, or DNA extracted from either sample type. This TCR came from a man aged 45-65 years with acute or convalescent COVID-19. Sequencing was performed on peripheral blood. The V gene is TRBV5-6 and the J gene is TRBJ1-2, with 7 junctional bases fitting TRBD1. The CDR3 loop reads CASSMTGRVHTF. The nucleotides read TGTGCCAGCAGCATGACAGGGAGAGTACACACCTTC.